This T cell receptor beta chain came from a study of shared clonotypes between healthy human individuals. This CDR3 comprises 13 residues. From germline, CDR1 is MNHEY and CDR2 SMNVEV (reference sequence). The junction had 5 bases not matched to a gene; V was cut back by 5 bases and J by 4 bases. Method: immunoSEQ multiplex PCR; TCRdb's copy keeps in-frame clones and lacks some. This table has 600,000 to 750,000 clones, about two thirds appearing once. The source of this sequence is a woman aged 25 to 45 in good health. Source material: memory CD4+ T cells sorted from blood. Regarding subset: CD45RA-negative fraction. The chain recombines TRBV27 with TRBJ2-7, with 7 bases that match TRBD1. CDR3 nucleotide sequence: TGTGCCAGCAGTACTGACAGGGATTACGAGCAGTACTTC. Translating gives CASSTDRDYEQYF.